Listed below are T cell receptor beta chains from one sample, sequenced in a study of Ad26.COV2.S vaccination and SARS-CoV-2 variants. TCRdb's table, derived via immunoSEQ multiplex PCR, lists solely in-frame clones and lacks some. The table records some 340,000 clones, approximately 86% of them present only once. Here the sequenced sample was peripheral blood, taken in a trial of Ad26.COV2.S vaccine versus placebo. The origin of the receptors is a person aged 18-65 years who received the Ad26.COV2.S COVID-19 vaccine or a placebo. CDR3s include the opening cysteine and the closing phenylalanine or tryptophan.

V: TRBV6-2/TRBV6-3
CDR3: CASSYSSWGYTF

V: TRBV19
CDR3: CASRVGTGQGETEAFF

V: TRBV6-5
CDR3: CASSYSRGGDSPLHF

V: TRBV6-1
CDR3: CASSEFGNTEAFF

V: TRBV6-2/TRBV6-3
CDR3: CASSRTGAGELFF

V: TRBV19
CDR3: CASRADGGTSTDTQYF

V: TRBV5-4
CDR3: CASSLATGGSLHF

V: TRBV7-9
CDR3: CASSPLSGQETQYF

V: TRBV27
CDR3: CASSLDRGGEKLFF

V: TRBV3-1/TRBV3-2
CDR3: CASTGTSYGYTF

V: TRBV19
CDR3: CASSIQDRGHGYTF

V: TRBV12-3/TRBV12-4
CDR3: CASSPHGANVLTF

V: TRBV5-5
CDR3: CASSLGGTGAYEQYF